These 4 T cell receptor beta chains share one sample of origin, sequenced in a study of blood T cell repertoires in COVID-19 (dated by TCRdb to 2019 to 2021). The library was generated by the immunoSEQ multiplex PCR assay. Not all clones reach the TCRdb copy of this immuneACCESS table, which keeps in-frame sequences only. Checked studies attribute under half of the gap to unresolved V genes and leave the rest unexplained. The sample profile shows roughly 250,000 clones; approximately 86% of them were found once. Around 6% of the sample lies in the top ten. The specimen was PBMCs or T cells enriched from blood (not recorded which). These receptor sequences come from a woman between 25 and 40 years old with acute COVID-19.

This rearrangement joins TRBV28 to TRBJ2-1, with 7 bases identical to TRBD2. CDR1 is MDHEN and CDR2 is SYDVKM in the germline V gene. J was trimmed by 6 bases and V by 5 bases; bases with no gene match: 19. This CDR3 is built from 18 residues. The CDR3 DNA is TGTGCCAGCAGTCCCCCCGAGGGGAGCGGGATCTTCGGCAATGAGCAGTTCTTC. It codes for CASSPPEGSGIFGNEQFF.

This chain links TRBV23-1 with TRBJ2-2; maybe TRBD1 (6 bases). TRBV23-1 is flagged as an ORF with uncertain function. CDR3 length: 15 amino acids. The germline V and J ends were trimmed by 5 bases and 5 bases, with 15 bases remaining between them. In DNA, the CDR3 is TGCGCCAGCAGTGCCCCAGGGGAAGGTACCGGGGAGCTGTTTTTT. It specifies CASSAPGEGTGELFF.

The rearrangement links TRBV29-1 to TRBJ2-3; 11 nucleotides line up with TRBD1. V was pared by 8 bases and J by 2 bases, with 15 bases of the junction left unmatched. CDR1 SQVTM and CDR2 ANQGSEA come from the germline V gene. The CDR3 runs 17 residues. CDR3 bases: TGCAGCTCTGTGGACAGGGGGCTTAGCGGACCCACAGATACGCAGTATTTT. Encoded protein: CSSVDRGLSGPTDTQYF.

The V gene is TRBV10-3, the J gene TRBJ2-7; D may be TRBD1 (6 bases). The CDR3 is 13 residues long. V dropped 0 bases and J dropped 6 bases, with 9 bases sitting between them. Germline V gene sequence: CDR1 ENHRY, CDR2 SYGVKD. As DNA, the CDR3 is TGTGCCATCAGTGAGTCGGGGGCGGTCGAGCAGTACTTC. Residues: CAISESGAVEQYF.